The next 32 T cell receptor beta chains were all read from a single sample in a study of blood T cell repertoires in COVID-19. This table comes from immunoSEQ multiplex PCR, and its TCRdb copy is limited to in-frame clones, with some not included. The data hold 89,000 or so clones, with 70% to 90% observed a single time. The sample consisted of peripheral blood. These receptor sequences come from a human donor in a cohort sampled during active COVID-19.

As DNA, the CDR3 is TGTGCCAGCAGCCTGCGGGGACAGCGGAACACTGAAGCTTTCTTT. This encodes CASSLRGQRNTEAFF. J is TRBJ1-1 and V is TRBV11-1; 7 bases map to TRBD1. The CDR3 spans 15 residues. V lost 5 bases to trimming and J lost 1 base; unmatched junction nucleotides: 7. The germline CDR1 and CDR2 sequences are SGHAT and FQDESV (reference sequence).

The V and J genes are TRBV30 and TRBJ2-7, with TRBD2 identical over 8 bases. The CDR3 extends over 15 amino acids. Trimming removed 2 bases from V and 3 bases from J; junction bases left unmatched: 9. Germline V gives CDR1 GTSNPN, CDR2 SVGIG (reference sequence). Here the CDR3 DNA reads TGTGCCTGGAGTCCCTCGGGAGGGGGGGGCTACGAGCAGTACTTC. The encoded protein is CAWSPSGGGGYEQYF.

This clone appeared many times. V and J are TRBV4-1 and TRBJ2-2; 8 bases match TRBD1. This CDR3 is 16 amino acids long. V lost 2 bases to trimming and J lost 6 bases; unmatched junction nucleotides: 8. The germline gives CDR1 MGHRA, CDR2 YSYEKL. In DNA form, the CDR3 reads TGCGCCAGCAGCCAAACCCAGGGGGCTTATGCCGGGGAGCTGTTTTTT. It specifies CASSQTQGAYAGELFF.

CDR3 sequence reads: CASSRLAGDLYEQYF. The DNA for the CDR3 is TGTGCCAGCAGTCGTCTAGCGGGAGATTTATACGAGCAGTACTTC. The genes are TRBV7-2 and TRBJ2-7, with TRBD2 matching over 10 bases. Per the germline V gene, CDR1 is SGHTA and CDR2 is FQGNSA. The CDR3 is made up of 15 amino acids. Trimming took 6 bases from V and 4 from J; bases not matched to a gene: 9.

This chain links TRBV2 with TRBJ2-3; 9 bases are shared with TRBD2. The CDR3 runs 14 residues. With V trimmed by 1 base and J by 4 bases, 0 bases remained unmatched. Germline CDR1 reads SNHLY; CDR2 reads FYNNEI. CDR3 in amino acids: CASSEGLAADTQYF. CDR3 in DNA: TGTGCCAGCAGTGAAGGACTAGCGGCAGATACGCAGTATTTT.

The count of this clone is one. The rearrangement joins TRBV7-9 to TRBJ2-3; weak D call: TRBD1 (6 bases). The CDR3 extends over 17 amino acids. The germline V gene has CDR1 SEHNR and CDR2 FQNEAQ (reference sequence). The ends were cut back, 4 bases at V and 2 bases at J, with 19 bases in the middle. CDR3 residues: CASSSDLRDIHTDTQYF. CDR3 nucleotides: TGTGCCAGCAGCTCCGACCTACGGGACATACACACAGATACGCAGTATTTT.

This clone came up a few times. This sequence joins TRBV7-8 and TRBJ1-3; a weak D match, TRBD1 (6 bases). Germline CDR1 SGHVS, CDR2 FQNEAQ. CDR3 length: 14 amino acids. The V end lost 7 bases, the J end lost 2 bases, and 12 bases lay between the germline ends. CDR3 amino acids: CASTPTGTGNTIYF. DNA of the CDR3: TGTGCCAGCACCCCAACAGGGACTGGAAACACCATATATTTT. The entire variable domain, with the rest obtained from reference TRBV7-8 and TRBJ1-3, is as follows: GAGVSQSPRYKVAKRGQDVALRCDPISGHVSLFWYQQALGQGPEFLTYFQNEAQLDKSGLPSDRFFAERPEGSVSTLKIQRTQQEDSAVYLCASTPTGTGNTIYFGEGSWLTVV.

The chain has TRBV19 and TRBJ1-1, with 7 bases aligning to TRBD1. Germline V lookup: CDR1 LNHDA, CDR2 SQIVND (reference sequence). This CDR3 spans 18 amino acids. V trimming: 4 bases; J trimming: 4 bases; junction bases outside the gene matches: 18. The CDR3 reads CASSSQQGRVRSSTEAFF. In DNA form, the CDR3 reads TGTGCCAGTAGTAGTCAACAGGGGCGAGTTCGTTCAAGCACTGAAGCTTTCTTT.

The chain is built from TRBV5-1 and TRBJ2-2; 8 bases are a match to TRBD2. With 6 bases clipped from V and 5 bases from J, the junction kept 9 bases outside the gene matches. The CDR3 totals 15 residues. Germline V gives CDR1 SGHRS, CDR2 YFSETQ. CDR3: CASTTGGLGTGELFF. DNA of the CDR3: TGCGCCAGCACCACGGGGGGGCTGGGGACCGGGGAGCTGTTTTTT.

The chain is built from TRBV29-1 and TRBJ1-2, with TRBD1 matching 10 bases. V was pared by 6 bases and J by 5 bases, with 12 bases of the junction left unmatched. The germline V gene encodes CDR1 SQVTM and CDR2 ANQGSEA. The CDR3 is 15 residues long. In nucleotides, the CDR3 is TGCAGCGTGCGGAAACCGGGACAGGGGAATTATGGCTACACCTTC. Amino acids: CSVRKPGQGNYGYTF.

The chain employs TRBV5-4 and TRBJ2-3, with 9 bases aligning to TRBD2. J lost 2 bases, V lost 4 bases, and 8 bases had no gene match. CDR3 length: 16 residues. The germline V gene has CDR1 SGHNT and CDR2 YYREEE (reference sequence). The CDR3 DNA reads as TGTGCCAGCAGCCGAACAAGCGGGGGGACCACAGATACGCAGTATTTT. It specifies CASSRTSGGTTDTQYF. Variable domain in full (rest from reference TRBV5-4 and TRBJ2-3): ETGVTQSPTHLIKTRGQQVTLRCSSQSGHNTVSWYQQALGQGPQFIFQYYREEENGRGNFPPRFSGLQFPNYSSELNVNALELDDSALYLCASSRTSGGTTDTQYFGPGTRLTVL.

V gene TRBV6-5 combines with J gene TRBJ2-7; TRBD2 agrees at 14 bases. The length of the CDR3 is 15 residues. V lost 4 bases and J lost 6; bases outside the gene matches: 5. Germline CDR1 reads MNHEY; CDR2 reads SVGAGI. CDR3 residues: CASSLAGTSGGEQYF. In nucleotides, the CDR3 is TGTGCCAGCAGTTTGGCTGGGACTAGCGGGGGCGAGCAGTACTTC.

To note about this clone: A junction boundary mismatches the germline segment, possibly from a read error. This chain uses TRBV5-4 with TRBJ2-1; D unclear. Per the germline V gene, CDR1 is SGHNT and CDR2 is YYREEE (reference sequence). CDR3 size: 11 residues. CDR3 DNA: TGTGCCAGCAGCTCCAACAATGAGCAGTTCTTC. Its protein product is CASSSNNEQFF.

This sequence joins TRBV20-1 and TRBJ1-1, with D hard to call. V lost 4 bases to trimming and J lost 4 bases, with 7 bases between them. This CDR3 is built from 11 residues. In germline, CDR1 is DFQATT, CDR2 SNEGSKA (reference sequence). The CDR3 DNA reads as TGCAGTGCTATCCCGGGCACTGAAGCTTTCTTT. Its protein product is CSAIPGTEAFF.

V and J are TRBV4-1 and TRBJ1-4, with a possible D match to TRBD1 (5 bases). Germline V gene lookup returns CDR1 MGHRA and CDR2 YSYEKL. V lost 0 bases and J 7 bases, leaving 12 bases between the germline ends. The CDR3 spans 15 residues. CDR3 residues: CASSQEVWGGEKLFF. The CDR3 coding sequence is TGCGCCAGCAGCCAAGAAGTTTGGGGGGGTGAAAAACTGTTTTTT.

With regard to this clone: One end of the junction fails to match germline, which may point to a read error. The genes are TRBV3-1 (or the pseudogene TRBV3-2) and TRBJ2-5; 9 bases are shared with TRBD2. This CDR3 region has 13 residues. Germline V gene sequence: CDR1 LGHDT, CDR2 YNNKEL (reference sequence). The CDR3 reads CASSFDGSGGVDF. In DNA, the CDR3 is TGTGCCAGCAGCTTCGATGGTAGCGGGGGAGTGGACTTC.

The J gene is TRBJ1-2, the V gene TRBV21-1; whether TRBD1, the table's D call, matches the DNA was not checked. TRBV21-1 is recorded as a pseudogene. The CDR3 covers 15 residues. CDR3 bases: TGTGCCAGCAGCAAAGGGGGGACAGAGCTCTATGGCTACACCTTC. This sequence encodes CASSKGGTELYGYTF.

A single count supports this clone. The chain has TRBV6-2 or TRBV6-3 and TRBJ1-1; D is unresolved. Germline CDR1 reads MNHEY; CDR2 reads SVGEGT. V dropped 2 bases and J dropped 8 bases, with 3 bases sitting between them. CDR3 size: 10 residues. The CDR3 DNA reads as TGTGCCAGCAGTTACCAAGAAGCTTTCTTT. Residues: CASSYQEAFF.

The gene calls are TRBV19 and TRBJ1-2; 7 bases map to TRBD1. This CDR3 has 13 amino acids. Losses at the gene ends were 7 bases for V and 8 bases for J; bases not matched to a gene: 10. The germline V gene encodes CDR1 LNHDA and CDR2 SQIVND (reference sequence). This CDR3 is CASTPDRSAGYTF. DNA for the CDR3: TGTGCCAGTACCCCGGACAGGTCGGCGGGCTACACCTTC.

The V and J genes are TRBV29-1 and TRBJ2-7, with a possible D match to TRBD1 (6 bases). This CDR3 has 13 amino acids. In germline, CDR1 is SQVTM, CDR2 ANQGSEA. V lost 4 bases, J lost 1 base, and 11 bases lay in between. CDR3 DNA: TGCAGCGTTGGGGTGACAGGTTCCTACGAGCAGTACTTC. Translating gives CSVGVTGSYEQYF.

The chain links TRBV6-4 to TRBJ2-2, with D possibly being TRBD2 (6 bases). Germline CDR1 MRHNA, CDR2 SNTAGT. Between the trimmed V and J ends, which lost 10 bases and 6 bases, there was a span of 12 bases. The CDR3 is 12 amino acids. The CDR3 region is CATGGLAGELFF. As DNA, the CDR3 is TGTGCCACCGGAGGGCTGGCCGGGGAGCTGTTTTTT.

The chain uses TRBV19 and TRBJ2-2, with TRBD1 matching 10 bases. The V gene's germline CDR1 is LNHDA and CDR2 SQIVND (reference sequence). V was clipped by 6 bases and J by 5 bases; unmatched bases: 9. CDR3 length equals 16 residues. CDR3 DNA sequence: TGTGCCAGTAGCAACCCGGGACAGGGGATAACCGGGGAGCTGTTTTTT. Its translation is CASSNPGQGITGELFF. The full variable domain, in which reference TRBV19 and TRBJ2-2 provide the parts outside the CDR3, is DGGITQSPKYLFRKEGQNVTLSCEQNLNHDAMYWYRQDPGQGLRLIYYSQIVNDFQKGDIAEGYSVSREKKESFPLTVTSAQKNPTAFYLCASSNPGQGITGELFFGEGSRLTVL.

The chain carries TRBV28 and TRBJ2-7; tentative D call: TRBD1 (5 bases). V lost 2 bases to trimming and J lost 6 bases, with 8 bases between them. CDR3 length: 12 residues. Germline values: CDR1 MDHEN, CDR2 SYDVKM. The CDR3 DNA reads TGTGCCAGCAGTTTACCAGGGCGCGAGCAGTACTTC. It translates to CASSLPGREQYF.

J is TRBJ2-5 and V is TRBV6-2 or TRBV6-3, with 7 bases fitting TRBD2. Unmatched junction bases numbered 13, after V lost 6 bases and J lost 6 bases. This CDR3 region has 15 residues. CDR1 and CDR2 (germline): MNHEY, SVGEGT. The DNA for the CDR3 is TGTGCCAGCAGCCAACTAGCGACTTCGGAAAAGACCCAGTACTTC. It translates to CASSQLATSEKTQYF.

This chain joins TRBV2 and TRBJ1-2, with 7 positions matching TRBD1. Germline V lookup: CDR1 SNHLY, CDR2 FYNNEI. The V and J ends lost 6 bases and 2 bases, in that order; junction bases with no gene match: 3. The CDR3 is 13 amino acids. CDR3 sequence (DNA): TGTGCCAGCAGCGCGGGACAGAACTATGGCTACACCTTC. Amino acid sequence: CASSAGQNYGYTF. The full variable domain, completed using reference TRBV2 and TRBJ1-2, is EPEVTQTPSHQVTQMGQEVILRCVPISNHLYFYWYRQILGQKVEFLVSFYNNEISEKSEIFDDQFSVERPDGSNFTLKIRSTKLEDSAMYFCASSAGQNYGYTFGSGTRLTVV.

To note about this clone: The same CDR3 is also encoded by other DNA sequences in this sample. This CDR3 reads CASSLLAGGYNEQFF. CDR3 bases: TGTGCCAGCAGTTTACTAGCGGGAGGATACAATGAGCAGTTCTTC. The chain combines TRBV27 with TRBJ2-1; TRBD2 matches 11 bases. The CDR3 runs to 15 residues. With 2 bases clipped from V and 4 bases from J, the junction kept 1 base outside the gene matches. Germline V gene lookup returns CDR1 MNHEY and CDR2 SMNVEV (reference sequence).

This clone was observed a single time. The rearrangement uses TRBV5-1 and TRBJ2-3, with TRBD2 matching over 9 bases. Germline CDR1 SGHRS, CDR2 YFSETQ. The CDR3 loop spans 16 amino acids. Trimming cost V 6 bases and J 0 bases; bases outside gene matches: 8. CDR3 amino acids: CASNPLAGHSTDTQYF. CDR3 nucleotides: TGCGCCAGCAACCCCCTAGCGGGACATAGCACAGATACGCAGTATTTT.

This chain links TRBV7-6 with TRBJ1-4, with 10 positions matching TRBD1. CDR3 length: 13 amino acids. The ends lost 5 bases at V and 10 bases at J; junction bases unmatched: 4. The germline V gene has CDR1 SGHVS and CDR2 FNYEAQ. CDR3 protein: CASSTRTGGKLFF. The DNA for the CDR3 is TGTGCCAGCAGCACCCGGACAGGGGGAAAACTGTTTTTT.

As DNA, the CDR3 is TGTGCCAGCGCGAGCGGGAGCGACACCGGGGAGCTGTTTTTT. It codes for CASASGSDTGELFF. V and J are TRBV19 and TRBJ2-2; 8 bases are shared with TRBD2. Germline V gene sequence: CDR1 LNHDA, CDR2 SQIVND (reference sequence). The CDR3 loop spans 14 amino acids. With V trimmed by 9 bases and J by 3 bases, 6 bases remained unmatched.

The genes are TRBV4-2 and TRBJ1-2; tentatively, D is TRBD1 (5 bases). This CDR3 contains 13 residues. The ends were cut back, 5 bases at V and 1 base at J, with 8 bases in the middle. The germline CDR1 and CDR2 sequences are LGHNA and YNFKEQ. In DNA form, the CDR3 reads TGTGCCAGCAGCTTCGACAGTAACTATGGCTACACCTTC. Protein sequence: CASSFDSNYGYTF.

V gene TRBV11-3 combines with J gene TRBJ2-1, with 14 bases lining up with TRBD2. The CDR3 is 18 residues long. V dropped 4 bases and J dropped 2; count of bases not matched to a gene: 7. The V gene's germline CDR1 is SGHNT and CDR2 YENEEA. The CDR3 DNA reads TGTGCCAGCAGCTCCGGGACTAGCGGGAGCCTCCCCTACAATGAGCAGTTCTTC. Its translation: CASSSGTSGSLPYNEQFF.

The rearrangement uses TRBV4-2 and TRBJ2-1; 10 nucleotides line up with TRBD2. Losses at the gene ends were 6 bases for V and 9 bases for J; bases not matched to a gene: 11. This CDR3 comprises 15 residues. Looked up from germline, CDR1 is LGHNA and CDR2 is YNFKEQ. CDR3 amino acids: CASSPVAGGQGEQFF. For the CDR3, the DNA is TGTGCCAGCAGTCCGGTAGCGGGAGGTCAGGGTGAGCAGTTCTTC.